The present T cell receptor beta chain was sequenced within a study of T cell responses to AZD1222 COVID-19 vaccine. Whole-study findings and limits: Close to half of spike-specific TCRs reportedly recognize unmutated variant regions. Repertoires were obtained solely post-peak T cell response. The study found Spike-specific TCR breadth and depth rose after two AZD1222 doses. In a largely white British group with more females than males, clonal diversity was possibly underestimated.

As concerns this clone: The target antigen is unknown.

The length of the CDR3 is 18 residues. J lost 5 bases, V lost 0 bases, and 12 bases had no gene match. Germline values: CDR1 SGHVS, CDR2 FQNEAQ. Clones were sequenced by immunoSEQ multiplex PCR, and TCRdb holds only the in-frame ones, with some missing. The data hold roughly 60,000 clones, with roughly 88% observed a single time. The clonotype originates from an adult in good health. The genes are TRBV7-8 and TRBJ1-2; 10 bases align to TRBD1. This specimen consisted of peripheral blood, obtained on day 0 of AZD1222 vaccination. DNA of the CDR3: TGTGCCAGCAGCTTAGCGCGGTTCTGGGACAGGGGCGTGTATGGCTACACCTTC. This encodes CASSLARFWDRGVYGYTF. The whole variable domain, filled in from reference TRBV7-8 and TRBJ1-2, reads GAGVSQSPRYKVAKRGQDVALRCDPISGHVSLFWYQQALGQGPEFLTYFQNEAQLDKSGLPSDRFFAERPEGSVSTLKIQRTQQEDSAVYLCASSLARFWDRGVYGYTFGSGTRLTVV.